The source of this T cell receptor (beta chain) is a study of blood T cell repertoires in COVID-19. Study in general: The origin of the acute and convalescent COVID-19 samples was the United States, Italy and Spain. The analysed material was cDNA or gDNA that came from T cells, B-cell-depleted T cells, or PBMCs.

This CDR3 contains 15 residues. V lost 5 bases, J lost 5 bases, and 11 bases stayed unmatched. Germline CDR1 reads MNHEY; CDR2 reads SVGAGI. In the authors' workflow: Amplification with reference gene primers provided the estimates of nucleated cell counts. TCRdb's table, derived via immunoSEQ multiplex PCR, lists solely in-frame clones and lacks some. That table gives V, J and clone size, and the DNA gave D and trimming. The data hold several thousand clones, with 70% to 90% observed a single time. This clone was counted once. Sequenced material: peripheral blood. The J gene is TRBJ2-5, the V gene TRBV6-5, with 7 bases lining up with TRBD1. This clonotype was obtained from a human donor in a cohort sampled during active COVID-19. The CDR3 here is CASSPRGQPWETQYF. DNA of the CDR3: TGTGCCAGCAGTCCCCGGGGACAGCCCTGGGAGACCCAGTACTTC.